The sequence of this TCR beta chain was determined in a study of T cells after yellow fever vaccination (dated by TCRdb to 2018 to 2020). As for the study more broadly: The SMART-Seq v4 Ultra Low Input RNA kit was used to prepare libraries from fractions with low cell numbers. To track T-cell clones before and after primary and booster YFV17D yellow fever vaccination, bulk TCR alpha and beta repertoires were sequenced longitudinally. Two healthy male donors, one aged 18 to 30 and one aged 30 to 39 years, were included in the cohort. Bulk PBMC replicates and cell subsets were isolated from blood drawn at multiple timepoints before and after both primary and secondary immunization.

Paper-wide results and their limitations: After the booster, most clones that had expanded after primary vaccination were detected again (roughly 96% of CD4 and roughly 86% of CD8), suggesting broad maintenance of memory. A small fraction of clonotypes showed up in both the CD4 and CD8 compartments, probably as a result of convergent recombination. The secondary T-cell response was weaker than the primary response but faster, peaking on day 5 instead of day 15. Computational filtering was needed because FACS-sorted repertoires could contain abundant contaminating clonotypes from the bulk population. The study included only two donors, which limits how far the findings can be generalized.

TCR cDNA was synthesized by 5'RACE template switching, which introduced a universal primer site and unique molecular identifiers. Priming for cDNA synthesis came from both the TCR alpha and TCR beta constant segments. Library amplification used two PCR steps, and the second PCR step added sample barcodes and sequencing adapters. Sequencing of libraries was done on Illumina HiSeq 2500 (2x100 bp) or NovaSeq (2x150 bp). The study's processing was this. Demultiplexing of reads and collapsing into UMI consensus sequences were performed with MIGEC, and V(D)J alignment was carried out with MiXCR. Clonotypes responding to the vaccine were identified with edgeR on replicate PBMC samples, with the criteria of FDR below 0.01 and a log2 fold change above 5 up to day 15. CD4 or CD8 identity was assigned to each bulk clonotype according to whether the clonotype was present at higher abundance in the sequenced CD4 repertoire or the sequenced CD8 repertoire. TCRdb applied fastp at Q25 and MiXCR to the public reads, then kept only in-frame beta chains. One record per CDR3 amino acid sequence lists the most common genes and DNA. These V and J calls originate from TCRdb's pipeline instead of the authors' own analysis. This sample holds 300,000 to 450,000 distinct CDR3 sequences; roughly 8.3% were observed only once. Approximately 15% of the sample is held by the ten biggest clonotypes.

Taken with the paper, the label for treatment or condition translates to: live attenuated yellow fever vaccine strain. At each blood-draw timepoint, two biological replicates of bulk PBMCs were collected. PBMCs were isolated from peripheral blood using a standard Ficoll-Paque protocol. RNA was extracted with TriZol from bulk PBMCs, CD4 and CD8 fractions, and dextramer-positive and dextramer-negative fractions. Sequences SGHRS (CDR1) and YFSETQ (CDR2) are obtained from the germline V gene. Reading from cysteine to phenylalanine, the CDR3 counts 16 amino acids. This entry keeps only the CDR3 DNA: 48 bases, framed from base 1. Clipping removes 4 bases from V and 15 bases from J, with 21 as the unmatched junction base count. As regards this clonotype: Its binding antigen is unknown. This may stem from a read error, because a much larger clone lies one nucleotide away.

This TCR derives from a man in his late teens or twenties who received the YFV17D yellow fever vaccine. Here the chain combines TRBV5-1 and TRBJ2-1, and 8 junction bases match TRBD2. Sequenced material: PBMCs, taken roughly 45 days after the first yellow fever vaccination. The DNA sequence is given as TGCGCCAGCAGCCCGGGTGGGGGACTAGGGAAATCCGGGCCGTTCTTC. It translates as CASSPGGGLGKSGPFF.